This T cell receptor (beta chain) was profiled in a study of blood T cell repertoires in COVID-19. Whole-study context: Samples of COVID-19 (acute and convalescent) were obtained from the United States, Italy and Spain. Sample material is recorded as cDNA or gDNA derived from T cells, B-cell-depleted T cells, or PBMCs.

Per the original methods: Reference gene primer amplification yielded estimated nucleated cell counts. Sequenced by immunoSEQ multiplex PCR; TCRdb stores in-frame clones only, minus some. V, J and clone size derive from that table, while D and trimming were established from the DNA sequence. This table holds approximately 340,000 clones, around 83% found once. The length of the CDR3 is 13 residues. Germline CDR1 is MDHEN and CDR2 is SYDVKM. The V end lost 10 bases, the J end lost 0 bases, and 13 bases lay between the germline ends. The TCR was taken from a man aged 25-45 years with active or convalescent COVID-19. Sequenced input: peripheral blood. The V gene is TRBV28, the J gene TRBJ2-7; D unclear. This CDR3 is CATSGSLSYEQYF. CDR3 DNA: TGTGCCACCTCCGGGTCCCTCTCCTACGAGCAGTACTTC.